This T cell receptor beta chain is from a study of control samples from healthy donors and cancer patients. Method: immunoSEQ multiplex PCR; TCRdb's copy keeps in-frame clones and lacks some. The repertoire holds some 87,000 clones, with roughly 91% as singletons. Trimming stripped 1 base from V and 6 bases from J, with 7 bases between. There are 13 residues in the CDR3. This TCR was recovered from a man aged 25 to 45 in good health. The material sequenced was blood. This chain links TRBV12-3 or TRBV12-4 with TRBJ1-5; D possibly corresponds to TRBD1 (5 bases). The CDR3 DNA follows: TGTGCCAGCAGTTTAGGGGGGTTTCAGCCCCAGCATTTT. It is translated as CASSLGGFQPQHF.